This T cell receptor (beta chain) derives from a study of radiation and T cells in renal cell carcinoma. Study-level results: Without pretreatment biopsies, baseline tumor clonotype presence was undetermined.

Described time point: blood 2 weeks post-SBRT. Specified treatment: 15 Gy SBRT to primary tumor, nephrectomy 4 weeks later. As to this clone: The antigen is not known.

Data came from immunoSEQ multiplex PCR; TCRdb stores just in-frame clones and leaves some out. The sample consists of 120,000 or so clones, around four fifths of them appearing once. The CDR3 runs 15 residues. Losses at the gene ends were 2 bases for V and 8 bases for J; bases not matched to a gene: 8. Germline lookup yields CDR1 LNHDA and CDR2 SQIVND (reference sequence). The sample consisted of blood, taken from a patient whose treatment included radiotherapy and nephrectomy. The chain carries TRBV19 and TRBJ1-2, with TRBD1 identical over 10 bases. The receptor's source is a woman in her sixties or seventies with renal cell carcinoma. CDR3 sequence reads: CASSISRTGGGGYTF. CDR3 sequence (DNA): TGTGCCAGTAGTATAAGCCGGACAGGGGGAGGGGGCTACACCTTC.